These 31 T cell receptor beta chains came from one sample sequenced in a study of early T cells in non-severe SARS-CoV-2 infection. TCRdb fed the 5' RACE reads into MiXCR, producing one record per CDR3 protein. The sample carries tens of thousands of distinct CDR3 sequences, 9% to 15% recorded once. The sample was whole blood. These receptors were taken from an adult who was a healthcare worker with PCR-confirmed SARS-CoV-2 infection or an uninfected control (not recorded which).

As for this clonotype: With a much larger clone just one base away, this may be a read error. The chain links TRBV6-1 to TRBJ1-4, with D perhaps matching TRBD1 (5 bases). V shed 6 bases and J shed 5 bases, with 13 bases lying between them. The CDR3 extends over 14 amino acids. Looked up from germline, CDR1 is MNHNS and CDR2 is SASEGT. The CDR3 loop reads CASRWTRRNEKLFF. CDR3 coding DNA: TGTGCCAGCAGGTGGACAAGGAGGAATGAAAAACTGTTTTTT.

This chain uses TRBV5-1 with TRBJ2-7, with D tentatively TRBD1 (5 bases). V was trimmed by 1 base and J by 4 bases, leaving 9 bases between them. This CDR3 has 13 amino acids. CDR1 is SGHRS and CDR2 is YFSETQ in the germline V gene. The CDR3 region is CASSLTQGYEQYF. As DNA, the CDR3 is TGCGCCAGCAGCTTGACCCAGGGATACGAGCAGTACTTC. The whole variable domain, filled in from reference TRBV5-1 and TRBJ2-7, reads KAGVTQTPRYLIKTRGQQVTLSCSPISGHRSVSWYQQTPGQGLQFLFEYFSETQRNKGNFPGRFSGRQFSNSRSEMNVSTLELGDSALYLCASSLTQGYEQYFGPGTRLTVT.

This chain connects TRBV12-3 or TRBV12-4 to TRBJ1-4; 10 positions agree with TRBD1. The CDR3 spans 15 residues. Trimming at V came to 9 bases and at J to 10 bases, leaving 14 bases not matched to a gene. The DNA of the CDR3 is TGTGCCAGAGCTCCGACCGGGACAGGGGTGCGAAAACTGTTTTTT. Its translation is CARAPTGTGVRKLFF.

The chain is built from TRBV12-3 or TRBV12-4 and TRBJ2-3, with TRBD1 matching 9 bases. V dropped 5 bases and J dropped 1; count of bases not matched to a gene: 4. The CDR3 runs to 15 residues. CDR3 residues: CASSQGDRGTDTQYF. Written as DNA, the CDR3 is TGTGCCAGCAGTCAAGGGGACAGGGGCACAGATACGCAGTATTTT.

The chain carries TRBV7-9 and TRBJ2-3, with a weak D call TRBD2 (5 bases). The CDR3 covers 16 residues. The germline V gene has CDR1 SEHNR and CDR2 FQNEAQ (reference sequence). Trimming stripped 1 base from V and 5 bases from J, with 16 bases between. CDR3: CASSLVNEPAGDTQYF. CDR3 in DNA: TGTGCCAGCAGCTTAGTCAACGAGCCCGCGGGAGATACGCAGTATTTT.

This chain joins TRBV7-9 and TRBJ2-3; no clear D gene. In germline, CDR1 is SEHNR, CDR2 FQNEAQ (reference sequence). Trimming cost V 4 bases and J 2 bases, with 16 bases left between them. The CDR3 sequence is 16 residues long. CDR3 in amino acids: CASSSQRIPHTDTQYF. The CDR3 region has the DNA TGTGCCAGCAGCTCCCAGAGGATCCCCCACACAGATACGCAGTATTTT.

This clonotype was counted once. Possible read error: a much larger clone is one base away. The CDR3 DNA reads as TGTGCCATCAGTGAGTCGCTGGGGCCTGGCTACAATGAGCAGTTCTTC. Translating gives CAISESLGPGYNEQFF. This rearrangement joins TRBV10-3 to TRBJ2-1, with D maybe TRBD1 (5 bases). Germline-derived CDR1 and CDR2 are ENHRY and SYGVKD. V lost 0 bases and J lost 3, with 12 bases in between. CDR3 length: 16 residues.

In this sample, this clonotype turned up many times. The genes are TRBV20-1 and TRBJ2-1; 8 bases fit TRBD2. Germline loops: CDR1 DFQATT, CDR2 SNEGSKA (reference sequence). V shed 6 bases, J shed 7 bases, and the junction held 8 bases outside the gene matches. This CDR3 contains 13 residues. CDR3 region: CSALYSGVNEQFF. Written as DNA, the CDR3 is TGCAGTGCCTTGTATAGCGGGGTGAATGAGCAGTTCTTC.

The J gene is TRBJ2-7, the V gene TRBV6-5, with TRBD1 identical over 7 bases. Per germline, CDR1 MNHEY and CDR2 SVGAGI. V gave up 5 bases and J gave up 2 bases; unmatched junction bases: 9. CDR3 length: 15 amino acids. The CDR3 loop reads CASSRTRGTTYEQYF. CDR3 sequence (DNA): TGTGCCAGCAGTCGCACCAGGGGGACGACCTACGAGCAGTACTTC.

This clonotype came up a few times. The chain carries TRBV30 and TRBJ1-2; D is unclear. The CDR3 length is 12 residues. The V end lost 8 bases, the J end lost 10 bases, and 20 bases lay between the germline ends. CDR1 and CDR2 (germline): GTSNPN, SVGIG (reference sequence). The CDR3 bases are TGTGCCACCCGCCCGGTTGGGTCCTCCTACACCTTC. Translated, it gives CATRPVGSSYTF. Filled out from reference TRBV30 and TRBJ1-2, the complete variable domain reads SQTIHQWPATLVQPVGSPLSLECTVEGTSNPNLYWYRQAAGRGLQLLFYSVGIGQISSEVPQNLSASRPQDRQFILSSKKLLLSDSGFYLCATRPVGSSYTFGSGTRLTVV.

The V and J genes are TRBV3-1 and TRBJ2-3, with D unresolved. V was trimmed by 4 bases and J by 1 base, leaving 9 bases between them. In germline, CDR1 is LGHDT, CDR2 YNNKEL (reference sequence). This CDR3 has 14 amino acids. The chain's CDR3 is CASSPLPGTDTQYF. The CDR3 bases are TGTGCCAGCAGCCCCCTGCCGGGCACAGATACGCAGTATTTT.

This clonotype was recorded a few times. This chain connects TRBV29-1 to TRBJ1-2, with unresolved D. The germline gives CDR1 SQVTM, CDR2 ANQGSEA. Trimming took off 0 bases at V and 7 bases at J, with 6 bases between the two ends. This CDR3 has 11 amino acids. The CDR3 is CSVEEVLGYTF. DNA of the CDR3: TGCAGCGTTGAAGAGGTCCTTGGCTACACCTTC.

V and J are TRBV6-2 or TRBV6-3 and TRBJ2-2, with a tentative D call TRBD1 (5 bases). Trimming stripped 4 bases from V and 6 bases from J, with 15 bases between. This CDR3 has 15 amino acids. The germline CDR1 and CDR2 sequences are MNHEY and SVGEGT. CDR3 DNA sequence: TGTGCCAGCAGTTTCCTGGGCGACAGCCCCGGGGAGCTGTTTTTT. This codes for CASSFLGDSPGELFF.

At least ten counts were recorded for this clonotype. The rearrangement links TRBV20-1 to TRBJ1-2, with no clear D. The CDR3 runs to 13 residues. Trimming stripped 2 bases from V and 3 bases from J, with 10 bases between. The germline V gene encodes CDR1 DFQATT and CDR2 SNEGSKA (reference sequence). In nucleotides, the CDR3 is TGCAGTGCTAGACGGGAGGCGGACTATGGCTACACCTTC. It yields the protein CSARREADYGYTF.

This clonotype was detected ten times or more. The chain has TRBV5-1 and TRBJ1-4; D is ambiguous. The CDR3 runs to 14 residues. Trimming cost V 2 bases and J 1 base, with 6 bases left between them. Germline lookup yields CDR1 SGHRS and CDR2 YFSETQ. The CDR3 loop reads CASSLEGTNEKLFF. DNA for the CDR3: TGCGCCAGCAGCTTAGAGGGAACTAATGAAAAACTGTTTTTT.

V usage is TRBV20-1 and J usage is TRBJ2-7; TRBD2 matches 16 bases. V trimming: 2 bases; J trimming: 2 bases; junction bases outside the gene matches: 6. Germline V lookup: CDR1 DFQATT, CDR2 SNEGSKA (reference sequence). CDR3 length: 17 amino acids. The CDR3 sequence: CSARFSGLAGGTYEQYF. CDR3 nucleotide sequence: TGCAGTGCTAGATTCTCGGGACTAGCGGGGGGGACCTACGAGCAGTACTTC.

This clonotype was seen a handful of times. The CDR3 sequence is CASSLGTGQEAFF. CDR3 DNA sequence: TGTGCCAGCTCGCTCGGGACAGGCCAAGAAGCTTTCTTT. The chain couples TRBV18 to TRBJ1-1, with 8 bases matching TRBD1. This CDR3 is built from 13 residues. Trimming at V came to 6 bases and at J to 8 bases, leaving 8 bases not matched to a gene. Germline assignment: CDR1 KGHSH and CDR2 LQKENI.

In its sample, this clonotype was seen a few times. The chain has TRBV20-1 and TRBJ1-2; D gene ambiguous. The CDR3 consists of 13 residues. CDR1 and CDR2 from the germline V gene are DFQATT and SNEGSKA (reference sequence). Trimming removed 2 bases from V and 4 bases from J, with 11 bases in between. CDR3 in amino acids: CSARLGKSYGYTF. The CDR3 DNA follows: TGCAGTGCTAGACTGGGAAAGAGCTATGGCTACACCTTC.

CDR3 region: CASSLTHRTGARVYGYTF. For the CDR3, the DNA is TGTGCCAGCAGCTTAACACACCGAACAGGGGCCAGAGTGTATGGCTACACCTTC. The V and J genes are TRBV11-2 and TRBJ1-2, with 7 bases identical to TRBD1. The J segment lost 5 bases and the V segment lost 2 bases, leaving 17 bases of the junction unmatched. Per germline, CDR1 SGHAT and CDR2 FQNNGV. The CDR3 spans 18 residues.

The rearrangement links TRBV7-3 to TRBJ1-1; no firm D call. CDR3 length: 16 amino acids. Germline V gene lookup returns CDR1 SGHTA and CDR2 FQGTGA. Trimming stripped 5 bases from V and 1 base from J, with 17 bases between. Here the CDR3 reads CASSLEAATPNTEAFF. CDR3 coding DNA: TGTGCCAGCAGCCTCGAGGCAGCAACTCCGAACACTGAAGCTTTCTTT.

This clonotype was picked up a small number of times. This chain uses TRBV11-1 with TRBJ1-1, with 7 bases fitting TRBD1. Germline V gives CDR1 SGHAT, CDR2 FQDESV (reference sequence). This CDR3 has 16 amino acids. The V and J ends lost 6 bases and 7 bases, in that order; junction bases with no gene match: 17. The CDR3 DNA follows: TGTGCCAGCAGACCCTTGGGGGCAGGGGGAAGCAATGAAGCTTTCTTT. Encoded protein: CASRPLGAGGSNEAFF. The complete variable domain, with remaining parts taken from reference TRBV11-1 and TRBJ1-1, reads EAEVAQSPRYKITEKSQAVAFWCDPISGHATLYWYRQILGQGPELLVQFQDESVVDDSQLPKDRFSAERLKGVDSTLKIQPAELGDSAMYLCASRPLGAGGSNEAFFGQGTRLTVV.

This clonotype was counted many times. The V call is TRBV7-8, the J call TRBJ2-3, with D uncertain. Germline lookup yields CDR1 SGHVS and CDR2 FQNEAQ. The CDR3 is 14 residues long. The germline V and J ends were trimmed by 5 bases and 4 bases, with 13 bases remaining between them. The CDR3 nucleotides are TGTGCCAGCAGCCCCATTCGAGCCGCAGATACGCAGTATTTT. Its protein is CASSPIRAADTQYF.

The V call is TRBV29-1, the J call TRBJ2-4, with D perhaps TRBD1 (5 bases). The CDR3 totals 12 residues. Germline CDR1 is SQVTM and CDR2 is ANQGSEA. Deletions cut 0 bases from V and 8 bases from J, with 8 bases between. The CDR3 region has the DNA TGCAGCGTTGAAGAGGGCAGGGACATTCAGTACTTC. Translated: CSVEEGRDIQYF.

The table lists this clonotype with many counts. The V call is TRBV7-6, the J call TRBJ2-3; TRBD2 might be the D (6 bases). The germline gives CDR1 SGHVS, CDR2 FNYEAQ. This CDR3 has 13 amino acids. The V gene lost 5 bases and the J gene lost 4 bases, with 10 bases spanning the gap. The CDR3 is CASSVGSPDTQYF. In DNA form, the CDR3 reads TGTGCCAGCAGCGTCGGGAGCCCAGATACGCAGTATTTT.

The chain has TRBV14 and TRBJ2-7, with 7 positions matching TRBD1. The CDR3 runs 17 residues. The germline V gene has CDR1 SGHDN and CDR2 FVKESK. The V segment lost 4 bases and the J segment 7 bases; nucleotides outside the gene matches: 19. CDR3 residues: CASSPNGQALPLGEQYF. DNA for the CDR3: TGTGCCAGCAGCCCCAACGGACAGGCCCTGCCCCTTGGTGAGCAGTACTTC. Combining the CDR3 with reference TRBV14 and TRBJ2-7 gives the whole variable domain EAGVTQFPSHSVIEKGQTVTLRCDPISGHDNLYWYRRVMGKEIKFLLHFVKESKQDESGMPNNRFLAERTGGTYSTLKVQPAELEDSGVYFCASSPNGQALPLGEQYFGPGTRLTVT.

This clonotype was seen repeatedly, ten times or more. The J gene is TRBJ2-5, the V gene TRBV14; the D is unclear. In germline, CDR1 is SGHDN, CDR2 FVKESK. The CDR3 has 18 residues. The V end lost 1 base, the J end lost 0 bases, and 18 bases lay between the germline ends. The CDR3 loop reads CASSQGWQALKYQETQYF. The CDR3 region has the DNA TGTGCCAGCAGCCAAGGTTGGCAGGCCTTAAAGTACCAAGAGACCCAGTACTTC.

This chain links TRBV5-1 with TRBJ2-1; tentatively, D is TRBD1 or TRBD2 (6 bases each). The V end lost 6 bases, the J end lost 0 bases, and 25 bases lay between the germline ends. From germline, CDR1 is SGHRS and CDR2 YFSETQ. The CDR3 sequence is 19 residues long. CDR3 sequence (DNA): TGCGCCAGCACCTGGCGGGGCAGGGGATGGGAGGACTCCTACAATGAGCAGTTCTTC. Residues: CASTWRGRGWEDSYNEQFF.

Here the CDR3 DNA reads TGTGCCAGCAGCGCCGGGACTTACAATGAGCAGTTCTTC. As protein: CASSAGTYNEQFF. V is TRBV12-3 or TRBV12-4 and J is TRBJ2-1; D is perhaps TRBD2 (6 bases). V shed 6 bases and J shed 4 bases, with 10 bases lying between them. This CDR3 region has 13 residues.

This clonotype was seen repeatedly, ten times or more. This chain links TRBV11-2 with TRBJ2-7, with TRBD1 matching 8 bases. The CDR3 is 14 residues long. Germline CDR1 and CDR2: SGHAT and FQNNGV. V shed 5 bases, J shed 3 bases, and the junction held 6 bases outside the gene matches. CDR3: CASSRGTGDYEQYF. CDR3 bases: TGTGCCAGCAGCCGTGGGACAGGAGACTACGAGCAGTACTTC.

V and J are TRBV12-3 or TRBV12-4 and TRBJ2-5; 10 nucleotides line up with TRBD1. The trim removed 5 bases at V and 5 bases at J, leaving 8 bases unmatched. The CDR3 totals 15 residues. CDR3 nucleotide sequence: TGTGCCAGCAGTCATCCAGGGACAGGGGATGAGACCCAGTACTTC. Protein product: CASSHPGTGDETQYF.

This clonotype has a count of ten or more. The chain has TRBV5-1 and TRBJ2-5; TRBD2 agrees at 8 bases. There are 13 residues in the CDR3. J was trimmed by 5 bases and V by 3 bases; bases with no gene match: 3. The germline CDR1 and CDR2 sequences are SGHRS and YFSETQ. CDR3 region: CASSWGLGETQYF. CDR3 DNA sequence: TGCGCCAGCAGCTGGGGACTAGGGGAGACCCAGTACTTC.